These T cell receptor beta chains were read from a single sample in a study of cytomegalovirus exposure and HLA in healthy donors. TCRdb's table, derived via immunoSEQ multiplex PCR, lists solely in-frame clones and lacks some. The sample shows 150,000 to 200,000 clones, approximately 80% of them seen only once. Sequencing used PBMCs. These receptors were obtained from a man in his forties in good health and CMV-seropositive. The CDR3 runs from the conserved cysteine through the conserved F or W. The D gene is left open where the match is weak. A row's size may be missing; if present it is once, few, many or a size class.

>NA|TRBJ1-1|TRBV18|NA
CASSPLGALNTEAFF
TGTGCCAGCTCACCATTAGGGGCCCTAAACACTGAAGCTTTCTTT
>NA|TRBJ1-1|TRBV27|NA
CAGRPPQGRAFF
TGTGCCGGCAGACCCCCCCAGGGTAGGGCTTTCTTT
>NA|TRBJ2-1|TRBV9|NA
CASSVVPGSYNEQFF
TGTGCCAGCAGCGTAGTCCCGGGCTCCTACAATGAGCAGTTCTTC
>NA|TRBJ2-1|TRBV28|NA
CASSRGGSSYNEQFF
TGTGCCAGCAGTCGAGGTGGAAGCTCCTACAATGAGCAGTTCTTC
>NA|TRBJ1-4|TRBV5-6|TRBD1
CASSLGTGGFGEKLFF
TGTGCCAGCAGCTTGGGGACAGGGGGCTTTGGTGAAAAACTGTTTTTT
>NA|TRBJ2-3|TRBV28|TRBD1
CASSLGQAADTQYF
TGTGCCAGCAGTTTGGGACAGGCGGCAGATACGCAGTATTTT
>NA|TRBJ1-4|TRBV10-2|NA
CASFRGEKLFF
TGCGCCAGCTTTCGAGGGGAAAAACTGTTTTTT
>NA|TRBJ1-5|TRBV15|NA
CATSRKVQYRSQHF
TGTGCCACCAGCAGGAAGGTACAGTATCGGTCCCAGCATTTT
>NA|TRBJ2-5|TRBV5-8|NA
CASSLVVQGFVETQYF
TGTGCCAGCAGCTTGGTCGTTCAGGGATTCGTAGAGACCCAGTACTTC
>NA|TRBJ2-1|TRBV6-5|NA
CASSRSRQAGEQFF
TGTGCCAGCAGCAGAAGTCGACAGGCTGGTGAGCAGTTCTTC
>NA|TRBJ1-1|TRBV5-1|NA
CASSSYTGNTEAFF
TGCGCCAGCAGCAGCTACACAGGTAACACTGAAGCTTTCTTT
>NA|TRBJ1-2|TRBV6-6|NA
CASSPNRDGYTF
TGTGCCAGCAGCCCAAACAGAGATGGCTACACCTTC
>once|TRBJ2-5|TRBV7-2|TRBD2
CASSFLAGGSPAQYF
TGTGCCAGCAGCTTCTTAGCGGGAGGGTCCCCGGCCCAGTACTTC
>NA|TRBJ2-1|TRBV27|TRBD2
CASSFSGTSNEQFF
TGTGCCAGCAGTTTCTCCGGGACTAGCAATGAGCAGTTCTTC
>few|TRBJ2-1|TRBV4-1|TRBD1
CASSPPRDRGQFF
TGCGCCAGCAGCCCCCCCCGGGACAGGGGGCAGTTCTTC
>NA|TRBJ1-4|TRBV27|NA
CASSGTRNEKLFF
TGTGCCAGCAGTGGGACACGTAATGAAAAACTGTTTTTT
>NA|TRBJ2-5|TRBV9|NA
CASSVMGAETQYF
TGTGCCAGCAGCGTGATGGGAGCTGAGACCCAGTACTTC
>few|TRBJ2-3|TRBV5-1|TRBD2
CASASGGHTDTQYF
TGCGCCAGCGCTAGCGGGGGCCACACAGATACGCAGTATTTT
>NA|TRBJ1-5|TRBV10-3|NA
CAISEGVNQPQHF
TGTGCCATCAGTGAGGGAGTTAATCAGCCCCAGCATTTT
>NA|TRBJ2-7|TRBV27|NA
CASSQGAVQSYEQYF
TGTGCCAGCAGTCAAGGAGCAGTTCAGTCCTACGAGCAGTACTTC
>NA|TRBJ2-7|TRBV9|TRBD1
CASSVGGTGEYEQYF
TGTGCCAGCAGCGTAGGGGGGACAGGGGAATACGAGCAGTACTTC
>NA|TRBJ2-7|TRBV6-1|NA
CASSEDGTLYEQYF
TGTGCCAGCAGTGAAGACGGGACACTCTACGAGCAGTACTTC
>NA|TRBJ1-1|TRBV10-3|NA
CAISEGSVAFF
TGTGCCATCAGTGAGGGTAGTGTCGCTTTCTTT
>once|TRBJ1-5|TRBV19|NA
CASNLGGWNQPQHF
TGTGCCAGTAACCTTGGAGGGTGGAATCAGCCCCAGCATTTT
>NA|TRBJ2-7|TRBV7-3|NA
CASSLGSGYEQYF
TGTGCCAGCAGCTTGGGCAGCGGCTACGAGCAGTACTTC
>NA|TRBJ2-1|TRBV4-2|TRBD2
CASSQDASSGRVYNEQFF
TGTGCCAGCAGCCAAGATGCCTCTAGCGGGAGGGTGTACAATGAGCAGTTCTTC
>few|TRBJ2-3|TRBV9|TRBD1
CASSGTGWVSDTQYF
TGTGCCAGCAGCGGGACAGGGTGGGTATCAGATACGCAGTATTTT
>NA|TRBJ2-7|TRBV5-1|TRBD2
CASSLLAGNSYEQYF
TGCGCCAGCAGCTTACTAGCGGGGAACTCCTACGAGCAGTACTTC
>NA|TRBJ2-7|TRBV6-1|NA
CASSERAGSDEQYF
TGTGCCAGCAGTGAGCGCGCAGGGTCCGACGAGCAGTACTTC
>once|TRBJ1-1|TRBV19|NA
CASSIEVRNTEAFF
TGTGCCAGTAGTATAGAGGTCAGGAACACTGAAGCTTTCTTT
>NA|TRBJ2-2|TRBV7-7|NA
CASSSDTSNTGELFF
TGTGCCAGCAGCTCGGACACATCGAACACCGGGGAGCTGTTTTTT